What follows are 10 T cell receptor beta chains derived from one specimen sequenced in a study of T cells expressing NK-cell markers. For each CDR3 protein, TCRdb gives one entry from its re-call of the 5' RACE reads, without DNA. The repertoire shows 450,000 to 600,000 distinct CDR3 sequences; the top ten hold around 3.3%. What was sequenced was blood T cells: a sorted CD56 or NKG2C T cell subset, CD4+ or CD8+ T cells, or bulk PBMC T cells (not recorded which). These receptors all stem from a man between 18 and 29 years old in good health.

The chain couples TRBV2 to TRBJ1-5. Germline lookup yields CDR1 SNHLY and CDR2 FYNNEI. The CDR3 totals 15 residues. The CDR3 here is CASSELGQTYQPQHF.

V and J are TRBV7-9 and TRBJ2-2; lacking DNA, the TRBD2 call made by TCRdb goes unchecked. Germline V gene sequence: CDR1 SEHNR, CDR2 FQNEAQ (reference sequence). This CDR3 region has 16 residues. The CDR3 loop is CASSLISGRDAGELFF.

The chain uses TRBV6-2 or TRBV6-3 and TRBJ2-1; TCRdb's assignment of TRBD1 cannot be checked, as there is no DNA. The germline V gene has CDR1 MNHEY and CDR2 SVGEGT. The CDR3 contains 13 residues. The CDR3 sequence is CASRVDSHNEQFF.

V gene TRBV7-9 combines with J gene TRBJ1-6; TCRdb reports TRBD1, a call that lacks DNA to check it against. CDR3 size: 16 residues. The germline CDR1 and CDR2 sequences are SEHNR and FQNEAQ (reference sequence). The chain's CDR3 is CASSLWTGPQNSPLHF.

V gene TRBV7-8 combines with J gene TRBJ2-1; TCRdb proposes TRBD2, but this gene call is untestable without DNA. This CDR3 is built from 16 residues. Germline assignment: CDR1 SGHVS and CDR2 FQNEAQ. CDR3 residues: CASSTPGTSGGREQFF.

V gene TRBV10-3 combines with J gene TRBJ1-4; checking the TCRdb D call of TRBD1 is not possible without DNA. The germline CDR1 and CDR2 sequences are ENHRY and SYGVKD. The length of the CDR3 is 14 residues. CDR3 residues: CAISHGGGKEKLFF.

V is TRBV7-2 and J is TRBJ2-5; TCRdb's D call of TRBD2 is untestable without DNA. CDR1 SGHTA and CDR2 FQGNSA come from the germline V gene. There are 16 residues in the CDR3. CDR3 residues: CASSFDAGRGRETQYF.

This chain's CDR3 is CASSSAGGPYEQYF. The chain recombines TRBV12-3 or TRBV12-4 with TRBJ2-7. There are 14 residues in the CDR3.

The chain couples TRBV15 to TRBJ2-5; with no DNA, the TCRdb D assignment of TRBD1 cannot be verified. Germline lookup yields CDR1 LNHNV and CDR2 YYDKDF (reference sequence). The CDR3 covers 15 residues. CDR3 protein: CATSRDWAVEETQYF.

The V gene is TRBV20-1, the J gene TRBJ2-7; no DNA is available, so the TRBD2 call from TCRdb remains unchecked. Germline V gene data show CDR1 as DFQATT and CDR2 as SNEGSKA (reference sequence). There are 15 residues in the CDR3. The CDR3 sequence is CSARDPASGRGEQYF.